The 10 T cell receptor beta chains below were found in one sample sequenced in a study of blood T cells in healthy people across ages. Alongside a J-beta primer mix, a sample-barcoded 5' primer served in a second PCR lasting about 7 to 12 cycles. One entry per CDR3 protein results from TCRdb running MiXCR on the 5' RACE reads. The table records about 680,000 distinct CDR3 sequences, approximately 49% of them present only once. Sequencing was done on a sample of blood. The origin of the receptors is a woman aged 60-75 years in good health.

The J gene is TRBJ2-1, the V gene TRBV5-1; D not certain. Germline CDR1 SGHRS, CDR2 YFSETQ. V was pared by 5 bases and J by 3 bases, with 18 bases between. There are 16 residues in the CDR3. CDR3 loop: CASRETSRSLYNEQFF. The CDR3 bases are TGCGCCAGCAGGGAAACATCTAGGTCCCTCTACAATGAGCAGTTCTTC.

The chain recombines TRBV10-3 with TRBJ2-7; 9 bases match TRBD2. From germline, CDR1 is ENHRY and CDR2 SYGVKD. V shed 6 bases and J 5 bases; nucleotides not matched to a gene: 8. The CDR3 spans 14 residues. CDR3 DNA: TGTGCCATCAGGGGTAGCGGGAGTCAGGACGAGCAGTACTTC. It encodes CAIRGSGSQDEQYF.

The chain couples TRBV28 to TRBJ2-1; D perhaps matches TRBD1 (6 bases). Looked up from germline, CDR1 is MDHEN and CDR2 is SYDVKM. Between the trimmed V and J ends, which lost 8 bases and 7 bases, there was a span of 15 bases. This CDR3 comprises 13 residues. The CDR3 coding sequence is TGTGCCAGCGTAAGGCCAAGGGGGAATGAGCAGTTCTTC. Translating gives CASVRPRGNEQFF.

This chain joins TRBV4-3 and TRBJ2-4; TRBD1 might be the D (5 bases). The J call may not be correct, given that the DNA end is closer to TRBJ2-7. CDR1 and CDR2 from the germline V gene are LGHNA and YSLEER. The CDR3 extends over 15 amino acids. CDR3 in amino acids: CASSHQRQPVYEQYF. In DNA, the CDR3 is TGCGCCAGCAGCCATCAGAGACAGCCGGTCTACGAGCAGTACTTC.

In this sample, this clonotype turned up a few times. The V gene is TRBV7-2, the J gene TRBJ1-6, with TRBD1 as a possible D gene (5 bases). Trimming took off 1 base at V and 6 bases at J, with 10 bases between the two ends. Germline CDR1 reads SGHTA; CDR2 reads FQGNSA. CDR3 length: 15 residues. CDR3 region: CASSLDSGTNSPLHF. CDR3 bases: TGTGCCAGCAGCTTAGATTCAGGGACTAATTCACCCCTCCACTTT.

This clonotype was detected a few times. The chain recombines TRBV29-1 with TRBJ1-2; D remains unclear. The CDR3 length is 12 residues. From germline, CDR1 is SQVTM and CDR2 ANQGSEA. Trimming shortened V by 6 bases and J by 6 bases, and 14 bases separated the two germline ends. Here the CDR3 DNA reads TGCAGCGTCTCATGGTCTCCGGATGGCTACACCTTC. It translates to CSVSWSPDGYTF.

This clonotype was observed many times. The chain recombines TRBV29-1 with TRBJ1-1; 7 bases are shared with TRBD1. In germline, CDR1 is SQVTM, CDR2 ANQGSEA. The CDR3 sequence is 15 residues long. After removal of 4 bases from V and 0 bases from J, the junction contained 8 bases not matched to a gene. The CDR3: CSVAGGWGMNTEAFF. As DNA, the CDR3 is TGCAGCGTTGCAGGGGGGTGGGGGATGAACACTGAAGCTTTCTTT.

This clonotype was picked up a small number of times. A read error may explain this, as a much larger clone is one base away. V usage is TRBV29-1 and J usage is TRBJ2-5; 14 bases are a match to TRBD2. CDR3 size: 14 residues. V dropped 7 bases and J dropped 11; count of bases not matched to a gene: 12. CDR1 is SQVTM, CDR2 ANQGSEA, per germline. The CDR3: CSARLAGGLNEQYF. The CDR3 DNA is TGCAGCGCCAGACTAGCGGGAGGGTTGAATGAGCAGTACTTC.

The CDR3 coding sequence is TGCAGTGCTAGTCAGCTAGCGGGAGCGACAGATACGCAGTATTTT. It specifies CSASQLAGATDTQYF. This chain links TRBV20-1 with TRBJ2-3; 10 bases line up with TRBD2. This CDR3 is 15 amino acids long. From germline, CDR1 is DFQATT and CDR2 SNEGSKA (reference sequence). The V segment lost 3 bases and the J segment 3 bases; nucleotides outside the gene matches: 6.

CDR3 bases: TGTGCCAGCAGCTTACAAAGCGGAGCCTACAATGAGCAGTTCTTC. It translates to CASSLQSGAYNEQFF. The genes are TRBV7-3 and TRBJ2-1, with D perhaps matching TRBD2 (5 bases). Germline V gene sequence: CDR1 SGHTA, CDR2 FQGTGA. CDR3 length: 15 amino acids. V shed 2 bases and J shed 2 bases, with 10 bases lying between them.